This T cell receptor (beta chain) is drawn from a study of cytomegalovirus exposure and HLA in healthy donors. About this clone: Its cognate antigen is unknown.

The germline gives CDR1 LNHDA, CDR2 SQIVND (reference sequence). The CDR3 has 15 residues. V dropped 5 bases and J dropped 2; count of bases not matched to a gene: 7. General study results and limits: Rare TCR sequences dominated, though some public TCRs recurred in many donors. When analyzed later, a missense DCLRE1C variant was found to be linked to TCR beta V- and J-gene trimming. Per a prior analysis, the majority of TCR beta V segments were productive roughly 90% or roughly 30% of the time. Reportedly, a later analysis found an Asian-associated ancestry cluster had fewer N-insertions than the roughly 700-donor mean.

It was with 60 Vbeta and 13 Jbeta primers that the PCR ran. Measured with immunoSEQ multiplex PCR; TCRdb has only the in-frame clones, and not every one. In all, the sample yields over 70,000 clones. The J gene is TRBJ2-3, the V gene TRBV19; 7 bases agree with TRBD1. The sequence was obtained from a middle-aged woman in good health and CMV-seropositive. Sequenced material: PBMCs. The CDR3, as DNA: TGTGCCAGTAGTGTCGGCAGGGGGTTCACAGATACGCAGTATTTT. The encoded protein is CASSVGRGFTDTQYF.